This T cell receptor beta chain was captured by sequencing in a study of T-cell reconstitution after alpha-beta-depleted transplantation in children. During its preparation, the TCRbeta library received unique molecular identifiers. In TCRdb, the PCR reads were re-called with MiXCR into one record per CDR3 protein. The sample lists 150,000 to 250,000 distinct CDR3 sequences; just over 14% were seen once. This clonotype was found a few times. Trimming took 5 bases from V and 1 from J, leaving 9 bases between them. Germline loops: CDR1 MNHEY, CDR2 SMNVEV (reference sequence). The CDR3 loop spans 14 amino acids.

Sequences were derived from PBMCs from the stem cell graft donor, sampled from the stem cell graft. This TCR came from a human donor who donated a stem cell graft to a child with acute lymphoblastic leukemia. This chain connects TRBV27 to TRBJ2-4, with a tentative D call TRBD1 (5 bases). CDR3 amino acids: CASSLRGAKNIQYF. CDR3 DNA sequence: TGTGCCAGCAGTCTAAGGGGCGCCAAAAACATTCAGTACTTC.